The 16 T cell receptor beta chains presented below share a single source sample, sequenced in a study of cytomegalovirus exposure and HLA in healthy donors. PCR was performed using 60 Vbeta and 13 Jbeta primers. TCRdb keeps only in-frame clones here, not all; method: immunoSEQ multiplex PCR. Among 150,000 to 200,000 clones listed, around 85% were seen once. Material: PBMCs. These receptors were collected from a human donor in good health.

The chain is built from TRBV5-1 and TRBJ2-3; 12 bases fit TRBD2. Germline CDR1 reads SGHRS; CDR2 reads YFSETQ. This CDR3 spans 17 amino acids. The V gene end was trimmed by 0 bases and the J gene end by 5 bases; junction bases not matched to a gene: 7. The CDR3 sequence: CASSLEASGGALDTQYF. CDR3 in DNA: TGCGCCAGCAGCTTGGAGGCTAGCGGGGGGGCGTTAGATACGCAGTATTTT. The whole variable domain, filled in from reference TRBV5-1 and TRBJ2-3, reads KAGVTQTPRYLIKTRGQQVTLSCSPISGHRSVSWYQQTPGQGLQFLFEYFSETQRNKGNFPGRFSGRQFSNSRSEMNVSTLELGDSALYLCASSLEASGGALDTQYFGPGTRLTVL.

The chain couples TRBV4-1 to TRBJ1-5; D is ambiguous. V was clipped by 4 bases and J by 5 bases, with 15 bases between them. Germline V lookup: CDR1 MGHRA, CDR2 YSYEKL. The CDR3 consists of 15 residues. The chain's CDR3 is CASSPGITGHQPQHF. CDR3 DNA: TGCGCCAGCAGCCCGGGGATCACCGGGCATCAGCCCCAGCATTTT.

This chain connects TRBV7-7 to TRBJ2-7, with TRBD1 identical over 10 bases. The CDR3 sequence is 14 residues long. Germline V gene data show CDR1 as SSHAT and CDR2 as FNYEAQ (reference sequence). V was pared by 5 bases and J by 3 bases, with 4 bases of the junction left unmatched. The CDR3, as DNA: TGTGCCAGCAGCCCCGGGACAGGGGACTACGAGCAGTACTTC. Its translation: CASSPGTGDYEQYF.

The sample holds a few counts of this clone. The chain is built from TRBV4-2 and TRBJ1-1; D is uncertain. Germline-derived CDR1 and CDR2 are LGHNA and YNFKEQ. The germline V and J ends were trimmed by 1 base and 8 bases, with 26 bases remaining between them. This CDR3 region has 18 residues. The DNA of the CDR3 is TGTGCCAGCAGCCAAGTTTTCCGCGGCCGTAGGAAGTATGGGGAAGCTTTCTTT. Its protein is CASSQVFRGRRKYGEAFF.

The chain combines TRBV15 with TRBJ2-2; 12 bases are a match to TRBD1. The CDR3 totals 17 residues. Trimming removed 0 bases from V and 6 bases from J; junction bases left unmatched: 5. Germline V CDR1 and CDR2: LNHNV, YYDKDF (reference sequence). This chain's CDR3 is CATSRDPGTGGPGELFF. The CDR3 DNA reads TGTGCCACCAGCAGAGATCCTGGGACAGGGGGCCCCGGGGAGCTGTTTTTT.

V gene TRBV29-1 combines with J gene TRBJ2-3; TRBD2 aligns across 10 bases. J was trimmed by 3 bases and V by 2 bases; bases with no gene match: 8. CDR1 SQVTM and CDR2 ANQGSEA come from the germline V gene. The CDR3 is 16 amino acids. Written as DNA, the CDR3 is TGCAGCGTTGAAAAGAGCGGGGGGGTCGGTACAGATACGCAGTATTTT. Protein sequence: CSVEKSGGVGTDTQYF.

The chain has TRBV2 and TRBJ2-7; D possibly corresponds to TRBD1 (6 bases). V lost 8 bases to trimming and J lost 5 bases, with 19 bases between them. The germline V gene has CDR1 SNHLY and CDR2 FYNNEI. CDR3 length: 14 amino acids. CDR3: CASRWQGPGDEQYF. The CDR3 nucleotides read TGTGCCAGCCGCTGGCAGGGGCCTGGGGACGAGCAGTACTTC. The whole variable domain, filled in from reference TRBV2 and TRBJ2-7, reads EPEVTQTPSHQVTQMGQEVILRCVPISNHLYFYWYRQILGQKVEFLVSFYNNEISEKSEIFDDQFSVERPDGSNFTLKIRSTKLEDSAMYFCASRWQGPGDEQYFGPGTRLTVT.

This chain uses TRBV5-5 with TRBJ1-5; D remains ambiguous. In germline, CDR1 is SGHKS, CDR2 YYEKEE (reference sequence). The V gene lost 1 base and the J gene lost 0 bases, with 8 bases spanning the gap. This CDR3 contains 15 residues. Here the CDR3 DNA reads TGTGCCAGCAGCTTGTTCCCGGTTAGCAATCAGCCCCAGCATTTT. It yields the protein CASSLFPVSNQPQHF.

The chain employs TRBV5-6 and TRBJ1-6; the D is unclear. CDR1 SGHDT and CDR2 YYEEEE come from the germline V gene. V lost 4 bases to trimming and J lost 0 bases, with 14 bases between them. The CDR3 has 17 amino acids. The CDR3 region is CASSPTRRSSYNSPLHF. Written as DNA, the CDR3 is TGTGCCAGCAGCCCAACTCGGCGGAGCTCCTATAATTCACCCCTCCACTTT. Full variable domain (remainder filled in from reference TRBV5-6 and TRBJ1-6): DAGVTQSPTHLIKTRGQQVTLRCSPKSGHDTVSWYQQALGQGPQFIFQYYEEEERQRGNFPDRFSGHQFPNYSSELNVNALLLGDSALYLCASSPTRRSSYNSPLHFGNGTRLTVT.

This chain joins TRBV7-8 and TRBJ1-1; D not certain. CDR3 length equals 12 residues. V gave up 3 bases and J gave up 2 bases, with 4 bases separating them. Germline V gives CDR1 SGHVS, CDR2 FQNEAQ. Here the CDR3 DNA reads TGTGCCAGCAGCTTCGTAAACACTGAAGCTTTCTTT. This gives the protein CASSFVNTEAFF.

The rearrangement links TRBV2 to TRBJ2-7, with a tentative D call TRBD1 (6 bases). V shed 5 bases and J shed 7 bases, with 15 bases lying between them. Germline V gene data show CDR1 as SNHLY and CDR2 as FYNNEI. The CDR3 covers 13 residues. The CDR3, as DNA: TGTGCCAGCAGTCTGGACAGCCTCCGGGAGCAGTACTTC. It yields the protein CASSLDSLREQYF.

The rearrangement joins TRBV7-3 to TRBJ2-3, with 7 positions matching TRBD2. CDR3 size: 14 residues. Unmatched junction bases numbered 4, after V lost 3 bases and J lost 4 bases. The germline gives CDR1 SGHTA, CDR2 FQGTGA. This CDR3 is CASSLLTSADTQYF. CDR3 bases: TGTGCCAGCAGCTTGTTAACTAGCGCAGATACGCAGTATTTT.

The rearrangement uses TRBV14 and TRBJ2-1; 7 nucleotides align to TRBD1. CDR3 size: 15 residues. Germline assignment: CDR1 SGHDN and CDR2 FVKESK. Trimming cost V 1 base and J 3 bases; bases outside gene matches: 3. This chain's CDR3 is CASSQGGGLYNEQFF. The CDR3 DNA follows: TGTGCCAGCAGCCAAGGAGGGGGCCTCTACAATGAGCAGTTCTTC.

The genes are TRBV4-1 and TRBJ2-5, with 8 bases that match TRBD2. Germline assignment: CDR1 MGHRA and CDR2 YSYEKL. This CDR3 is 13 amino acids long. With 3 bases clipped from V and 5 bases from J, the junction kept 2 bases outside the gene matches. The CDR3 reads CASSHRLAETQYF. Here the CDR3 DNA reads TGCGCCAGCAGCCACCGACTAGCGGAGACCCAGTACTTC.

V is TRBV7-6 and J is TRBJ2-7, with 10 bases matching TRBD2. CDR3 length equals 15 residues. The V gene end was trimmed by 4 bases and the J gene end by 4 bases; junction bases not matched to a gene: 7. CDR1 and CDR2 (germline): SGHVS, FNYEAQ. The CDR3 DNA reads TGTGCCAGCAGCTCAGTAGCGGGGGGACAGTACGAGCAGTACTTC. Translated: CASSSVAGGQYEQYF.

The chain is built from TRBV28 and TRBJ2-1, with 8 bases matching TRBD2. CDR1 MDHEN and CDR2 SYDVKM come from the germline V gene. The CDR3 is 16 amino acids. The V segment lost 4 bases and the J segment 3 bases; nucleotides outside the gene matches: 8. The CDR3 nucleotides read TGTGCCAGCAGTTCTAGTAGCGGGGTTTTCTACAATGAGCAGTTCTTC. Translating gives CASSSSSGVFYNEQFF.